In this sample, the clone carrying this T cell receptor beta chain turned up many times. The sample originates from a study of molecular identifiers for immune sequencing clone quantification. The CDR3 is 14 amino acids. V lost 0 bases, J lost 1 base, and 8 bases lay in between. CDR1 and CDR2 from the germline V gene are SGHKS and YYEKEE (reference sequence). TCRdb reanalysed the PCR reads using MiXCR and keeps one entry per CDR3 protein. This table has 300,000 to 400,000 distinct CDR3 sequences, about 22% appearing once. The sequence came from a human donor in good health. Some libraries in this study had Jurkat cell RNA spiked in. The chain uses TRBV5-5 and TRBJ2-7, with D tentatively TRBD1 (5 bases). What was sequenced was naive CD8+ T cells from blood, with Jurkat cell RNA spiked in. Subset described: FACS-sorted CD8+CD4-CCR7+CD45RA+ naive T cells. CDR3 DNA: TGTGCCAGCAGCTTGGTTAAGGGGTCCTACGAGCAGTACTTC. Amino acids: CASSLVKGSYEQYF.